This TCR beta chain appears in the sequencing data of a study of T cell responses to AZD1222 COVID-19 vaccine (dated by TCRdb to about 2021). Concerning the study at large: TCR sequencing covered roughly 230 trial participants: some 210 given two doses of AZD1222 and 26 given two doses of MenACWY control vaccine. Trial participants were enrolled by age into subgroups of 18-55, 56-69 and 70-plus years, and around 150, 28 and 57 TCR-sequenced participants, respectively, were included in these subgroups.

Explained via the paper, the time point label denotes: about 28 days (+/-7) after the second vaccine dose. The sample's treatment or condition label is to be understood as: meningococcal conjugate vaccine given as trial control. Vaccinee samples were obtained from the UK trials COV001 and COV002, which included a single-blind randomized controlled phase 2/3 trial of AZD1222 (ChAdOx1 nCoV-19) in healthy adults. For TCRbeta chain sequencing, PBMC samples were collected from trial participants at day 0 and at day 28 after the second dose. The germline V gene encodes CDR1 SEHNR and CDR2 FQNEAQ (reference sequence). Between the V and J ends, shortened by 5 bases and 0 bases respectively, the junction contains 11 bases. Including the terminal cysteine and phenylalanine, the CDR3 comprises 15 residues. The kept DNA is CDR3 alone, 45 bases in frame from the first base. General findings and caveats noted by the study authors: Conclusions about previously exposed vaccinees are limited, since just 5 to 7 AZD1222 recipients were seropositive for SARS-CoV-2 at baseline. Nearly half of unique spike-specific TCRs reportedly recognized epitopes outside regions mutated in the B.1.351 and B.1.1.7 variants. No day 14 peak-response samples were available, so repertoires were characterized only after the peak T cell response. Participants were mostly white British and included more females than males, and it was suggested by the authors that clonal diversity may have been underestimated. Spike-specific TCR breadth and depth rose significantly after two AZD1222 doses compared with day 0 and with MenACWY recipients. The 56-69-year group was small, and its depth increase did not reach significance, likely because of low power. The vaccine-associated CD4 TCRs covered the entire spike protein, and the dominant responses fell in regions 160-218 and 743-854.

Turning to this clone: The antigen it recognizes is unknown. No much larger clonotype is one base removed from it; base qualities were not supplied.

The CDR3 regions of human TCRbeta chains were analyzed by immunosequencing. Concerning the study's data processing: Repertoire TCRs were checked for matches against a reference library of SARS-CoV-2-specific TCRs that had been generated using the MIRA antigen-specificity platform. Breadth was defined as the fraction of unique TCRs that were SARS-CoV-2-associated. Depth was defined as the fraction of total T cells that were SARS-CoV-2-associated. Using the MIRA data, every spike-specific TCR was mapped to the spike region that the TCR reacted to and assigned to either a CD4 or a CD8 class. Log10-transformed breadth and depth values were compared by one-way ANOVA with Sidak's multiple comparisons tests. Here the immuneACCESS table is served through TCRdb, limited to in-frame sequences with V and J called. Missing clones are a known gap in these copies; in checked studies unresolved V genes cover under half, and the rest lacks a known reason. The DNA gave D and trimming, while V, J and clone size come from that table. The sample yields roughly 97,000 clones; 86% were counted once. 3.3% of the sample is held by the ten biggest clonotypes.

Specimen: peripheral blood, collected 28 days after the second dose of the MenACWY control vaccine. This clonotype originated in an adult who received the MenACWY meningococcal vaccine as a control. The rearrangement combines TRBV7-9 with TRBJ1-5, with TRBD1 as a weak D call on 5 bases. The bases read TGTGCCAGCAGCCACAGCAGGGATAGCAATCAGCCCCAGCATTTT. This is translated as CASSHSRDSNQPQHF.